These 14 T cell receptor beta chains came from one sample sequenced in a study of blood T cells in healthy people across ages. For the second PCR, which ran for roughly 7 to 11 cycles, a sample-barcoded 5' primer and a J-beta primer mix were used. TCRdb ran MiXCR on the 5' RACE reads and lists one entry per CDR3 protein. Of around 940,000 distinct CDR3 sequences listed, roughly 47% are singletons. The specimen was blood. These receptors came from a woman in her sixties in good health.

This clonotype occurred a few times. This chain connects TRBV29-1 to TRBJ2-1; 11 bases agree with TRBD2. Germline V gene sequence: CDR1 SQVTM, CDR2 ANQGSEA. The CDR3 has 15 residues. After removal of 3 bases from V and 4 bases from J, the junction contained 5 bases not matched to a gene. Here the CDR3 DNA reads TGCAGCGTTGACCCGGGACTAGCGGAGTACAATGAGCAGTTCTTC. It codes for CSVDPGLAEYNEQFF.

The chain couples TRBV3-1 to TRBJ1-4, with unresolved D. Germline CDR1 and CDR2: LGHDT and YNNKEL (reference sequence). V dropped 0 bases and J dropped 13 bases, with 9 bases sitting between them. The CDR3 is 12 residues long. The CDR3, as DNA: TGTGCCAGCAGCCAAGACCTCCGTAGACTGTTTTTT. Translation: CASSQDLRRLFF.

This chain links TRBV5-1 with TRBJ2-7; D is unclear. V was trimmed by 5 bases and J by 0 bases, leaving 12 bases between them. Germline lookup yields CDR1 SGHRS and CDR2 YFSETQ. The CDR3 consists of 14 residues. This CDR3 is CASSPRPPSYEQYF. The CDR3 bases are TGCGCCAGCAGTCCCAGGCCCCCCTCCTACGAGCAGTACTTC. Full variable domain (outside the CDR3, taken from reference TRBV5-1 and TRBJ2-7): KAGVTQTPRYLIKTRGQQVTLSCSPISGHRSVSWYQQTPGQGLQFLFEYFSETQRNKGNFPGRFSGRQFSNSRSEMNVSTLELGDSALYLCASSPRPPSYEQYFGPGTRLTVT.

V is TRBV9 and J is TRBJ2-1; 9 bases agree with TRBD2. This CDR3 has 16 residues. The germline gives CDR1 SGDLS, CDR2 YYNGEE. With 3 bases clipped from V and 4 bases from J, the junction kept 8 bases outside the gene matches. The CDR3 DNA reads as TGTGCCAGCAGCGCGGGGGAGCGGGAGGTATACAATGAGCAGTTCTTC. This sequence encodes CASSAGEREVYNEQFF.

This clonotype has just a few counts. The genes are TRBV30 and TRBJ1-2, with no clear D. CDR1 is GTSNPN, CDR2 SVGIG, per germline (reference sequence). The V gene lost 0 bases and the J gene lost 0 bases, with 8 bases spanning the gap. The CDR3 runs to 14 residues. The CDR3, as DNA: TGTGCCTGGAGTGTCGGGGAGCCTAACTATGGCTACACCTTC. Protein sequence: CAWSVGEPNYGYTF. Full variable domain (missing parts from reference TRBV30 and TRBJ1-2): SQTIHQWPATLVQPVGSPLSLECTVEGTSNPNLYWYRQAAGRGLQLLFYSVGIGQISSEVPQNLSASRPQDRQFILSSKKLLLSDSGFYLCAWSVGEPNYGYTFGSGTRLTVV.

This clonotype came up a few times. This chain joins TRBV6-2 or TRBV6-3 and TRBJ2-5; 9 bases agree with TRBD1. V shed 4 bases, J shed 4 bases, and the junction held 7 bases outside the gene matches. The CDR3 extends over 15 amino acids. CDR1 is MNHEY and CDR2 is SVGEGT in the germline V gene. Here the CDR3 DNA reads TGTGCCAGCAGTTGGGGACAGGGAGGTTCAGAGACCCAGTACTTC. Its translation: CASSWGQGGSETQYF.

In DNA form, the CDR3 reads TGCAGTGCTAGAGATCAGGGGACAAGGGGTGTTGAGCAGTACTTC. It translates to CSARDQGTRGVEQYF. This chain links TRBV20-1 with TRBJ2-5; a possible D gene is TRBD1 (6 bases). CDR3 length: 15 residues. Germline values: CDR1 DFQATT, CDR2 SNEGSKA (reference sequence). The V and J ends lost 0 bases and 11 bases respectively, with 22 bases between them.

The sample holds a few counts of this clonotype. CDR3: CASRKRLAGGLEQYF. The CDR3 DNA reads as TGTGCCAGCAGAAAGCGACTAGCGGGAGGCCTTGAGCAGTACTTC. The rearrangement uses TRBV5-8 and TRBJ2-7; 13 bases line up with TRBD2. Per germline, CDR1 SGHTS and CDR2 YDEGEE. J lost 7 bases, V lost 5 bases, and 9 bases had no gene match. The CDR3 is made up of 15 amino acids.

The chain joins TRBV6-4 to TRBJ2-3; 7 positions agree with TRBD1. The V gene end was trimmed by 3 bases and the J gene end by 2 bases; junction bases not matched to a gene: 8. The germline V gene encodes CDR1 MRHNA and CDR2 SNTAGT. CDR3 length: 16 residues. The CDR3 region is CASSESGQDPTDTQYF. The CDR3 nucleotides are TGTGCCAGCAGTGAATCTGGACAGGACCCCACAGATACGCAGTATTTT.

In this sample, this clonotype turned up many times. V gene TRBV29-1 combines with J gene TRBJ2-7, with D possibly being TRBD1 (6 bases). The CDR3 length is 13 residues. V was shortened by 3 bases and J by 4 bases, with 13 bases between the two germline ends. CDR1 SQVTM and CDR2 ANQGSEA come from the germline V gene. The chain's CDR3 is CSVETGFEYEQYF. CDR3 sequence (DNA): TGCAGCGTTGAGACAGGTTTCGAGTACGAGCAGTACTTC.

This rearrangement joins TRBV27 to TRBJ2-2; TRBD2 aligns across 9 bases. The CDR3 runs to 14 residues. The germline V gene has CDR1 MNHEY and CDR2 SMNVEV (reference sequence). After removal of 5 bases from V and 6 bases from J, the junction contained 4 bases not matched to a gene. CDR3 region: CASSGTSFSGELFF. The CDR3 bases are TGTGCCAGCAGTGGGACTAGCTTTTCCGGGGAGCTGTTTTTT.

This clonotype was picked up a small number of times. The chain carries TRBV6-2 or TRBV6-3 and TRBJ2-5; 7 positions agree with TRBD1. This CDR3 is built from 17 residues. CDR1 is MNHEY and CDR2 is SVGEGT in the germline V gene. V was pared by 6 bases and J by 3 bases, with 16 bases of the junction left unmatched. DNA for the CDR3: TGTGCCAGCAGCTTCCCTAACAGGGGACCGATCAAAGAGACCCAGTACTTC. Translating gives CASSFPNRGPIKETQYF.

CDR3 in amino acids: CASSLALTIYNEQYF. In nucleotides, the CDR3 is TGCGCCAGCAGCTTGGCACTTACTATCTACAATGAGCAGTACTTC. The J gene is TRBJ2-1, the V gene TRBV5-1; no firm D call. The J call is doubtful: the DNA matches TRBJ2-7 better. The CDR3 length is 15 residues. Germline-derived CDR1 and CDR2 are SGHRS and YFSETQ.

This CDR3 is CASSLLLNTGELFF. CDR3 sequence (DNA): TGTGCCAGCAGTTTACTCCTTAACACCGGGGAGCTGTTTTTT. The rearrangement uses TRBV27 and TRBJ2-2; D is undetermined. Trimming removed 2 bases from V and 2 bases from J, with 6 bases in between. This CDR3 spans 14 amino acids. Germline assignment: CDR1 MNHEY and CDR2 SMNVEV (reference sequence).